This T cell receptor (beta chain) was recorded in a study of CXCR3-negative and CXCR3-positive naive CD8 T cells. Findings of the study overall: Naive cells, whether CXCR3-negative or CXCR3-positive, had similar TRBV-TRBJ usage, while memory cells differed. Greater hydrophobicity was found in TRB CDR3s of CXCR3-positive naive cells than of CXCR3-negative naive cells.

This CDR3 is built from 14 residues. Germline CDR1 reads SGHNT; CDR2 reads YYREEE (reference sequence). Those CD8+ T cells considered naive were CD45RO-CCR7+CD27+CD95-. As concerns this clonotype: Its antigen is not known.

Each TRB cDNA library was prepared by 5' RACE (with UMI labels). TCRdb re-called the 5' RACE reads and gives one entry per CDR3 protein, without DNA. This sample's table has over 100,000 distinct CDR3 sequences. This sequence originates from a human donor in good health. Some clones in this sample may be carry-over from other donors' samples. Sequenced input: naive CXCR3+ CD8+ T cells from blood. The subset was: CD45RO-CCR7+CD27+CD95- naive CD8+ T cells expressing CXCR3 (TNR3+). This chain links TRBV5-4 with TRBJ2-7; TCRdb's assignment of TRBD1 cannot be checked, as there is no DNA. The CDR3 spells CASSRSTDNYEQYF.